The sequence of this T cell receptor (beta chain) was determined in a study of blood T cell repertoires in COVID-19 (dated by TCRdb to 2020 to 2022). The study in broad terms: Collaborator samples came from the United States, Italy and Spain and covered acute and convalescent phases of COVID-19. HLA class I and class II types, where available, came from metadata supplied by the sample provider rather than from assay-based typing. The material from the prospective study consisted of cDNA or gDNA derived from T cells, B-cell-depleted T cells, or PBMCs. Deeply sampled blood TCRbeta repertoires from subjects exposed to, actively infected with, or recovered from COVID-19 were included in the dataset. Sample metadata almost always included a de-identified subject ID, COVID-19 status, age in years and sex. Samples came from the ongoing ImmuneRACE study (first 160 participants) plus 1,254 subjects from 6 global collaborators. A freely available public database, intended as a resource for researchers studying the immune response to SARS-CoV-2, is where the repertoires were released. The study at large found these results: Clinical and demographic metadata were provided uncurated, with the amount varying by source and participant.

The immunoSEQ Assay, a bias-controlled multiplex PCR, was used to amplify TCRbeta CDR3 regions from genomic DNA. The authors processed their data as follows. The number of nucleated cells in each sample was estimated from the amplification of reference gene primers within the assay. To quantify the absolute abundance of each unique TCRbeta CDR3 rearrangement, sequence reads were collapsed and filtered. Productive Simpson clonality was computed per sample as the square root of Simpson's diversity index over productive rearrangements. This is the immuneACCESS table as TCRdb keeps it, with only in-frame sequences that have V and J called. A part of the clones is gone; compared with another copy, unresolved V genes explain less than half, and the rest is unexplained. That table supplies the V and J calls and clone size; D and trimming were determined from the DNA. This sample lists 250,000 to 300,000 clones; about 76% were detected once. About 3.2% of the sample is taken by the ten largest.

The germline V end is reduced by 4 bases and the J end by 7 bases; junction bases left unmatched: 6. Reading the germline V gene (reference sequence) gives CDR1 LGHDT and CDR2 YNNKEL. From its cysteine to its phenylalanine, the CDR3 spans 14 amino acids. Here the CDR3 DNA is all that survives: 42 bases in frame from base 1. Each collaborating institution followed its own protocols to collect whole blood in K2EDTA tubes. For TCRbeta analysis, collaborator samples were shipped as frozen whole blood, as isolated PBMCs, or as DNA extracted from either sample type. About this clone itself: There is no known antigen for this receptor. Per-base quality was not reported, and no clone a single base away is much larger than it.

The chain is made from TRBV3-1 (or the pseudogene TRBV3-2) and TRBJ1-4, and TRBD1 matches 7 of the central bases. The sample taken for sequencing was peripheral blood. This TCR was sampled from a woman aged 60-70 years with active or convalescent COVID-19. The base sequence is TGTGCCAGCAGCCTTTGGGACAGCGGTGAAAAACTGTTTTTT. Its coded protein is CASSLWDSGEKLFF.